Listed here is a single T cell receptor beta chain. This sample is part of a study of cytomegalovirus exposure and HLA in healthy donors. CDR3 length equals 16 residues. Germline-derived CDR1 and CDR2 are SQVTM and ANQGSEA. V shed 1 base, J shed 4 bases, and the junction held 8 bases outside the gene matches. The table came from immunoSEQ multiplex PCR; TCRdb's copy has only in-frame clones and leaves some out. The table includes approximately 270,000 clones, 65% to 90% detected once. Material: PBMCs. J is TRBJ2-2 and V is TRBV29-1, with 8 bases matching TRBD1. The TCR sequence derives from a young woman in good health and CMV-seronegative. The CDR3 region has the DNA TGCAGCGTTGAAGCCGGTTCAGGGGGCCGCACCGGGGAGCTGTTTTTT. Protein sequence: CSVEAGSGGRTGELFF.